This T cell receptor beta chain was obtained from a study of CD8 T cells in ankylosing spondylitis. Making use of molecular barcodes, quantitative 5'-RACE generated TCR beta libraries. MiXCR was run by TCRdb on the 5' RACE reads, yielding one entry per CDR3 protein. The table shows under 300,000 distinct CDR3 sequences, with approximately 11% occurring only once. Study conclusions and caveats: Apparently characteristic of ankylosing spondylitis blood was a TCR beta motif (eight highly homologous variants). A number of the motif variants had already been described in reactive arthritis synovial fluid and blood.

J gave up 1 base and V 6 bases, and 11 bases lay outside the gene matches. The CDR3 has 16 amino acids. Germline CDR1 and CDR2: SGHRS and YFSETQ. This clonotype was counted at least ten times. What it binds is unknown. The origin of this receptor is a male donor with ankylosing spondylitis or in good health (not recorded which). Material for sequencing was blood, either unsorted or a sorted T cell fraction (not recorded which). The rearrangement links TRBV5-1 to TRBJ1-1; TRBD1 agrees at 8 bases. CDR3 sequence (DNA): TGCGCCAGCACCCCAGGGGGCGCGGGGTCGAACACTGAAGCTTTCTTT. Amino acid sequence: CASTPGGAGSNTEAFF.